Listed below are T cell receptor beta chains from one sample, sequenced in a study of cytomegalovirus exposure and HLA in healthy donors. Here immunoSEQ multiplex PCR was the method, and the copy in TCRdb shows in-frame clones only, minus some. Here the sample spans around 130,000 clones, about three fifths being singletons. Sequenced sample: PBMCs. These receptors were obtained from a male donor in good health and CMV-seronegative. The CDR3 runs from the conserved cysteine through the conserved F or W.

>TRBV6-1|TRBJ1-5
CASSGGPIPTQPQHF
>TRBV6-6|TRBJ2-7
CASSSDSTAPYEQYF
>TRBV5-4|TRBJ2-2
CASSRFKAGTGELFF
>TRBV11-2|TRBJ2-7
CASSLDRGLAGYEQYF
>TRBV5-6|-
CASSLVGGAYEQYF
>TRBV7-9|TRBJ1-1
CASSLNGGARTEAFF
>TRBV2|TRBJ2-6
CASSTGQLLSGANVLTF
>TRBV7-8|TRBJ2-7
CASSLTSANYEQYF
>TRBV6-1|TRBJ2-2
CASSEGQGNTGELFF
>TRBV19|TRBJ2-5
CASRTPSGETQYF
>TRBV20-1|TRBJ2-7
CSATPLYEQYF
>TRBV9|TRBJ2-7
CASSPRDTSYEQYF
>TRBV19|TRBJ2-6
CASSPVSGANVLTF
>TRBV10-1|TRBJ2-2
CASSDPQGTGELFF
>TRBV6-5|TRBJ2-3
CASSYPSTDTQYF
>TRBV7-3|TRBJ1-1
CASSSRAVTEAFF
>TRBV30|TRBJ1-1
CAWSVSGGTEAFF
>TRBV13|TRBJ1-4
CASSPDRSREKLFF
>TRBV6-5|TRBJ2-7
CASSYMGPPSSYEQYF
>TRBV11-3|TRBJ2-2
CASSLTSGGAHGELFF
>TRBV5-1|TRBJ1-6
CASSLGGGNSPLHF
>TRBV7-9|TRBJ2-2
CASLGATNTGELFF
>TRBV28|TRBJ1-5
CASSSVGEGNQPQHF
>TRBV25-1|TRBJ1-4
CASRRGAQANEKLFF
>TRBV7-2|TRBJ1-4
CASRDSGAGEKLFF
>TRBV5-4|TRBJ2-1
CASSLFSVNEQFF
>TRBV7-2|TRBJ1-2
CASSLGGGVYGYTF
>TRBV27|TRBJ2-2
CASSLKGALGAGELFF
>TRBV18|TRBJ1-2
CASSRDRSNYGYTF
>TRBV6-5|TRBJ1-1
CASSSDSWTEAFF
>TRBV9|TRBJ2-2
CASSVLAGGLSTGELFF
>TRBV7-2|TRBJ2-7
CASSLTYPGDYLSYEQYF
>TRBV5-1|TRBJ1-2
CASSFRQSLSYGYPF
>TRBV7-2|TRBJ1-2
CASSLPGGYGYTF
>TRBV19|TRBJ2-7
CASSRGTGSVYEQYF
>TRBV10-3|TRBJ1-1
CAITYEGGRNTEAFF
>TRBV2|TRBJ2-2
CATRTVANTGELFF
>TRBV25-1|TRBJ2-7
CASSDIVSAGSYEQYF
>TRBV18|TRBJ1-2
CASSPGPGEPYGYTF
>TRBV2|TRBJ1-1
CAIWTGRGTEAFF